This T cell receptor beta chain originates from a study of control samples from healthy donors and cancer patients (dated by TCRdb to 2018 to 2021). About this clone itself: There is no known antigen for this receptor. No much larger clone is present one base from it, and per-base qualities are unavailable.

V and J lose 4 bases and 5 bases, and a span of 15 bases separates them. The CDR3 holds 15 amino acids from the cysteine to the phenylalanine. Only the CDR3 DNA is retained, 45 bases long and in frame from the first base. Sequences SGHNT (CDR1) and YYREEE (CDR2) are obtained from the germline V gene (reference sequence). The library was generated by the immunoSEQ multiplex PCR assay. Held by TCRdb, this immuneACCESS table contains in-frame sequences only and omits some clones. Under half of the omission traces to an unresolved V gene where checked; the cause of the rest is unknown. The sample includes around 100,000 clones, with about 90% observed a single time. The top ten constitute roughly 18% of the sample.

The rearrangement combines TRBV5-4 with TRBJ1-4, with no confident D gene call. The receptor was isolated from a woman aged 50 to 60 in good health. Sequenced material: blood. In nucleotide form, the sequence is TGTGCCAGCAGCCCGGGCTCCCTATCAAATGAAAAACTGTTTTTT. Protein translation: CASSPGSLSNEKLFF. Extended through the reference TRBV5-4 and TRBJ1-4 proteins, this CDR3 yields the full variable domain: ETGVTQSPTHLIKTRGQQVTLRCSSQSGHNTVSWYQQALGQGPQFIFQYYREEENGRGNFPPRFSGLQFPNYSSELNVNALELDDSALYLCASSPGSLSNEKLFFGSGTQLSVL.